This is a list of T cell receptor beta chains from one sample in a study of cytomegalovirus exposure and HLA in healthy donors. Profiling relied on immunoSEQ multiplex PCR, and the TCRdb table lists in-frame clones only, not all of them. The table has 160,000 or so clones, 70% to 90% seen once. The sequencing input was PBMCs. Source of these receptors: a young man in good health and CMV-seropositive. CDR3s include the opening cysteine and the closing phenylalanine or tryptophan. Fields, in order: clone size, D gene, J gene, V gene, CDR3 DNA, CDR3 protein. The D gene is left open where the match is weak. Size tells how often a clone was seen (once, few, many) or the class of an expanded clone, and some rows leave it out.

.	.	TRBJ2-7	TRBV5-1	TGCGCCAGCAGCGTGACACTGCAGACCTACGAGCAGTACTTC	CASSVTLQTYEQYF
.	.	TRBJ2-1	TRBV9	TGTGCCAGCAGCGCCCACGACTTCGACAATGAGCAGTTCTTC	CASSAHDFDNEQFF
.	.	TRBJ2-5	TRBV7-9	TGTGCCAGCGGCGATAAACGGGTTCAAGAGACCCAGTACTTC	CASGDKRVQETQYF
.	TRBD2	TRBJ2-2	TRBV4-2	TGTGCCAGCAGTAGCGGGGGATTCACCGGGGAGCTGTTTTTT	CASSSGGFTGELFF
.	.	TRBJ2-1	TRBV11-2	TGTGCCAGCAGCCATTTAGTGAGGGGGGGGAACTACAATGAGCAGTTCTTC	CASSHLVRGGNYNEQFF
.	.	TRBJ2-6	TRBV23-1	TGCGCCAGCAGTCTTCAATATAGGCTGAGGTGCTCTGGGGCCAACGTCCTGACTTTC	CASSLQYRLRCSGANVLTF
.	TRBD2	TRBJ2-5	TRBV5-1	TGCGCCAGCAGCTTGGGTGTTGGCGGGGGGCAAGAGACCCAGTACTTC	CASSLGVGGGQETQYF
.	.	TRBJ2-7	TRBV9	TGTGCCAGCAGCGTAGAGCAGGAGGTCTACGAGCAGTACTTC	CASSVEQEVYEQYF
.	TRBD1	TRBJ1-6	TRBV13	TGTGCCAGCAGCTCCTCATTCCGGGACAGGGATAATTCACCCCTCCACTTT	CASSSSFRDRDNSPLHF
few	TRBD2	TRBJ2-7	TRBV10-1	TGCGCCAGCAGTGAAGGGACGGGGGGGAACGAGCAGTACTTC	CASSEGTGGNEQYF
.	TRBD2	TRBJ2-1	TRBV11-3	TGTGCCAGCAGCTTAGAGGTTGGGGCGGGAGCCGTTGAGCAGTTCTTC	CASSLEVGAGAVEQFF
.	.	TRBJ2-7	TRBV5-1	TGCGCCAGCAGCCCCCGGGACTTCTCCTACGAGCAGTACTTC	CASSPRDFSYEQYF
.	TRBD1	TRBJ1-5	TRBV9	TGTGCCAGCAGCATCACAGGGGACAATCAGCCCCAGCATTTT	CASSITGDNQPQHF
.	.	TRBJ1-3	TRBV29-1	TGCAGCGTTGAAACTTCGGGAGGAGGTTCTTATGGAAACACCATATATTTT	CSVETSGGGSYGNTIYF
.	TRBD2	TRBJ2-3	TRBV15	TGTGCCACCAGCAGGACTAGCGGGGTGGGGGCAGATACGCAGTATTTT	CATSRTSGVGADTQYF
.	.	TRBJ1-4	TRBV9	TGTGCCAGCAGTCCAACGGGTTGGGAGGAGGTAAAGTTTTTT	CASSPTGWEEVKFF
once	TRBD1	TRBJ2-1	TRBV7-9	TGTGCCAGCAGCTTAGAGGGCGGGACAGGGGGCTATGAGCAGTTCTTC	CASSLEGGTGGYEQFF
.	TRBD1	TRBJ1-2	TRBV9	TGTGCCAGCAGCCCGCGACAGGGAGATGGCTACACCTTC	CASSPRQGDGYTF
.	TRBD1	TRBJ2-6	TRBV27	TGTGCCAGCAGTTCCCCGGGACAGGGTTCTGGGGCCAACGTCCTGACTTTC	CASSSPGQGSGANVLTF
.	.	TRBJ2-7	TRBV10-1	TGCGCCAGCAGTGATAGTGGCGGGGGCTCGGGAGAGCAGTACTTC	CASSDSGGGSGEQYF
.	TRBD1	TRBJ2-3	TRBV9	TGTGCCAGCAGCGTAGGATGGGACAGGGCTAGAGATACGCAGTATTTT	CASSVGWDRARDTQYF
.	.	TRBJ2-7	TRBV10-1	TGCGCCAGCAGTGAAGCAGGGTTTGTCTACGAGCAGTACTTC	CASSEAGFVYEQYF
.	.	TRBJ2-3	TRBV2	TGTGCCAGCAGTGAAGGCCCCAGAACCACAGATACGCAGTATTTT	CASSEGPRTTDTQYF
once	TRBD2	TRBJ2-5	TRBV5-6	TGTGCCAGCAGCTTGGTCCGTAGCGGGGCCGTTAGAGAGACCCAGTACTTC	CASSLVRSGAVRETQYF
.	TRBD2	TRBJ2-1	TRBV6-5	TGTGCCAGCAGAACCGGGGGGAATGAGCAGTTCTTC	CASRTGGNEQFF